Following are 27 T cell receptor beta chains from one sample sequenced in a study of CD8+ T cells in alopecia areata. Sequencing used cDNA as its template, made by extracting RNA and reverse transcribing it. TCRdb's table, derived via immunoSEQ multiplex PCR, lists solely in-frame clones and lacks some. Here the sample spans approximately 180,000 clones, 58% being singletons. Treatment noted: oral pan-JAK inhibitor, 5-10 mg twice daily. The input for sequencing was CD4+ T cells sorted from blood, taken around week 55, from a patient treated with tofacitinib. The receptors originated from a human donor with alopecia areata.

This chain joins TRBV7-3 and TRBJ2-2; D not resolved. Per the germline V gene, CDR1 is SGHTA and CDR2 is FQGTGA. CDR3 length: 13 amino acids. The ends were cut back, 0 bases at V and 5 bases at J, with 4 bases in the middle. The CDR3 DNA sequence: TGTGCCAGCAGCTTAACTTTTACCGGGGAGCTGTTTTTT. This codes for CASSLTFTGELFF.

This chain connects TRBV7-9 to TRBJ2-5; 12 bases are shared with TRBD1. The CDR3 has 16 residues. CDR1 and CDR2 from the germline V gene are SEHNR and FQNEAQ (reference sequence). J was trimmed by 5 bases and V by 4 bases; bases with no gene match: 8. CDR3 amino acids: CASSSRDRGLQETQYF. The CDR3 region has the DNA TGTGCCAGCAGCTCACGGGACAGGGGGCTGCAGGAGACCCAGTACTTC. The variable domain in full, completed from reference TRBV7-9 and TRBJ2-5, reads DTGVSQNPRHKITKRGQNVTFRCDPISEHNRLYWYRQTLGQGPEFLTYFQNEAQLEKSRLLSDRFSAERPKGSFSTLEIQRTEQGDSAMYLCASSSRDRGLQETQYFGPGTRLLVL.

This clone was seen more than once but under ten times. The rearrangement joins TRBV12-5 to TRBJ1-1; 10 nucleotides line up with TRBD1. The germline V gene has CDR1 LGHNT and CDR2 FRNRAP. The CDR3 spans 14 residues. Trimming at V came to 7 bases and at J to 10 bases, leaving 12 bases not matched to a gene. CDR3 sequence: CASATTGGGYAAFF. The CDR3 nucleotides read TGTGCTAGTGCCACGACAGGGGGCGGATACGCAGCTTTCTTT.

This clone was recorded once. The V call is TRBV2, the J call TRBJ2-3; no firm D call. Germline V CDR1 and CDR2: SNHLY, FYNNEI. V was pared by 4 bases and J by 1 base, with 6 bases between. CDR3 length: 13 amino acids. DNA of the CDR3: TGTGCCAGCAGTGCTCGGGGCACAGATACGCAGTATTTT. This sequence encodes CASSARGTDTQYF.

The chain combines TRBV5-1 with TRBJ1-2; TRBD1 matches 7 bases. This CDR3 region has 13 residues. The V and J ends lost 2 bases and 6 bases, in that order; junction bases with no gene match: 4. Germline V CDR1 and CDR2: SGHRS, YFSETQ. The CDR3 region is CASSFTGENGYTF. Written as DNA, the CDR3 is TGCGCCAGCAGCTTCACAGGGGAGAATGGCTACACCTTC.

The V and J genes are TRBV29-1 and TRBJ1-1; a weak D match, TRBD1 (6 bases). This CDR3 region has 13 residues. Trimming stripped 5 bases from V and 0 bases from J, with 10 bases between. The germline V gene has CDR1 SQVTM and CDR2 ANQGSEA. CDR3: CSVSGALNTEAFF. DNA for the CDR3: TGCAGCGTTTCGGGGGCCTTGAACACTGAAGCTTTCTTT.

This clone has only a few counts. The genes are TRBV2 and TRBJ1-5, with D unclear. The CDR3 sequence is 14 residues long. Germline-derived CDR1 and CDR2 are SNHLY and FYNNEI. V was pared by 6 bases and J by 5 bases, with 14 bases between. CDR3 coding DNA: TGTGCCAGCAGCGCCGGCACTAAAGATCAGCCCCAGCATTTT. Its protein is CASSAGTKDQPQHF.

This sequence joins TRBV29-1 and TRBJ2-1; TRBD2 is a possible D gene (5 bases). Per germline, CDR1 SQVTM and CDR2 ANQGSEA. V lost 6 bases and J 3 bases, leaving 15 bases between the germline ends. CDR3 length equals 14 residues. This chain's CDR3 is CSVVPGINYNEQFF. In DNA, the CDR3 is TGCAGCGTCGTCCCCGGGATTAACTACAATGAGCAGTTCTTC.

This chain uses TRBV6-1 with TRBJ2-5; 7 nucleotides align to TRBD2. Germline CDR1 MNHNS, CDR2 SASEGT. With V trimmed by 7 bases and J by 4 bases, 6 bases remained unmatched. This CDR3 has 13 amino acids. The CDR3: CASKASGPETQYF. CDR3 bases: TGTGCCAGCAAGGCTAGCGGCCCAGAGACCCAGTACTTC.

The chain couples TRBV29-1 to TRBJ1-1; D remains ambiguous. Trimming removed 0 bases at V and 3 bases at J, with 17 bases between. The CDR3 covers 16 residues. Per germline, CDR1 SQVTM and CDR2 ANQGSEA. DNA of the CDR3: TGCAGCGTTGAAGAGAGGCCCGGGGAGTGGGACACTGAAGCTTTCTTT. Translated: CSVEERPGEWDTEAFF.

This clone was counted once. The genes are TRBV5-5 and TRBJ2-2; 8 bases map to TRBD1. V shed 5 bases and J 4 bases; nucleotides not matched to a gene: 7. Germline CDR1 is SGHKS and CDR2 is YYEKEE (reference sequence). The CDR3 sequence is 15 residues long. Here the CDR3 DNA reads TGTGCCAGCAGTCCACAGGGGGGCGGCACCGGGGAGCTGTTTTTT. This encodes CASSPQGGGTGELFF.

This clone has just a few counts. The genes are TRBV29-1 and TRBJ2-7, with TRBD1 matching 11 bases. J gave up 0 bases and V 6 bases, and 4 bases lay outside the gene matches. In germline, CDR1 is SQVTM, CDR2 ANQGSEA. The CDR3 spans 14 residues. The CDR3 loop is CSVRTGGLSYEQYF. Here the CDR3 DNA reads TGCAGCGTCCGGACAGGGGGCCTCTCCTACGAGCAGTACTTC.

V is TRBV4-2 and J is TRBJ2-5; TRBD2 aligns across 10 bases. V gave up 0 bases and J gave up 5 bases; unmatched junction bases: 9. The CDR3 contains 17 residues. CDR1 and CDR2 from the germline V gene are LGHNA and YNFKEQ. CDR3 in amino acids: CASSQERQRGGRETQYF. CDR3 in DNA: TGTGCCAGCAGCCAAGAGAGGCAGCGGGGGGGCCGGGAGACCCAGTACTTC.

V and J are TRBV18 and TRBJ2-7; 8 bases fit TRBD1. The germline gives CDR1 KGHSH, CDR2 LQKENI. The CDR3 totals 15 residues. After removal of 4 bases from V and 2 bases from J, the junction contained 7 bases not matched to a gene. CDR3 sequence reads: CASSRGYRGTYEQYF. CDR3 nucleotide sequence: TGTGCCAGCTCACGAGGATACAGGGGGACCTACGAGCAGTACTTC.

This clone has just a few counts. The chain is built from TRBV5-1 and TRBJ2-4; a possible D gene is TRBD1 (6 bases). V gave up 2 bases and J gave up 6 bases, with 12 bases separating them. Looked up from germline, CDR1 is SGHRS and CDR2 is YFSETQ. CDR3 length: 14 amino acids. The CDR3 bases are TGCGCCAGCAGCTTCGGACAGACGACAAACATTCAGTACTTC. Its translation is CASSFGQTTNIQYF.

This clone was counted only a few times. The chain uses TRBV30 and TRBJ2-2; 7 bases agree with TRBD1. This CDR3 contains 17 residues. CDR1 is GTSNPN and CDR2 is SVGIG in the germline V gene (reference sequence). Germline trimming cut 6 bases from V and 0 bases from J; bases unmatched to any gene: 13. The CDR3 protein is CACIQGHATANTGELFF. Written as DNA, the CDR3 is TGTGCCTGTATACAGGGGCACGCAACCGCGAACACCGGGGAGCTGTTTTTT.

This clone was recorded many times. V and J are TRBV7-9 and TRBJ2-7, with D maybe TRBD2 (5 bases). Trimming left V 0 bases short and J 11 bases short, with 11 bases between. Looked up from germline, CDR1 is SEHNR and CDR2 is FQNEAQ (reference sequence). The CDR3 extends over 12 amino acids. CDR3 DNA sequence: TGTGCCAGCAGCTTAGCAGCCGGGGATGAGTACTTC. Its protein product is CASSLAAGDEYF.

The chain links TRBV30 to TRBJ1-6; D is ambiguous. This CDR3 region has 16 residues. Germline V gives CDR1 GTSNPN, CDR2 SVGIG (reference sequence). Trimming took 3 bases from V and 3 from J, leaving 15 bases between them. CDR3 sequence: CAWRDRGASYNSPLHF. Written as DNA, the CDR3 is TGTGCCTGGAGAGATAGAGGAGCTAGCTATAATTCACCCCTCCACTTT.

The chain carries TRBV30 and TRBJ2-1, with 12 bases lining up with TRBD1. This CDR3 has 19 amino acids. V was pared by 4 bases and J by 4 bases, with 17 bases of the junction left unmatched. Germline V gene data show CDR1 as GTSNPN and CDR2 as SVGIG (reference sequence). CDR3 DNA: TGTGCCTGGAAGAAAACCGGGACAGGGGGCTTCATCAATTACAATGAGCAGTTCTTC. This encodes CAWKKTGTGGFINYNEQFF.

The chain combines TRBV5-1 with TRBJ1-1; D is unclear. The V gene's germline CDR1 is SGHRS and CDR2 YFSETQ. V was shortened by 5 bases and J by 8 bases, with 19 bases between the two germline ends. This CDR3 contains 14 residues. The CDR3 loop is CASSQTLTSGEAFF. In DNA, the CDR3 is TGCGCCAGCAGTCAAACCTTGACGTCGGGCGAAGCTTTCTTT.

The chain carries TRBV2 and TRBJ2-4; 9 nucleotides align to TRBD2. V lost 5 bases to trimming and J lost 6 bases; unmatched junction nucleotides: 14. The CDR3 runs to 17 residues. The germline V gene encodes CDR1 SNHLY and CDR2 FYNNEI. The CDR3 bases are TGTGCCAGCAGTCCTATGGGGCTAGCGGGGATTGGAAACATTCAGTACTTC. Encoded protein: CASSPMGLAGIGNIQYF.

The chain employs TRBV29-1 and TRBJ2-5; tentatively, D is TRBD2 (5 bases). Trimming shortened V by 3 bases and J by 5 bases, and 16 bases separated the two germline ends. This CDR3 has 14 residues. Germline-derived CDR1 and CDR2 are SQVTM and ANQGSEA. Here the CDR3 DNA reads TGCAGCGTTGATCCGGGGTGGGGTACGGAGACCCAGTACTTC. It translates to CSVDPGWGTETQYF.

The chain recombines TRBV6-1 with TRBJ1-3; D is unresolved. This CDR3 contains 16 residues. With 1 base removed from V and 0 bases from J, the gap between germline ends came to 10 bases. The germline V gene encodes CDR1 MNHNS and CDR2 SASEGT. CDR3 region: CASSEVLTGSGNTIYF. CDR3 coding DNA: TGTGCCAGCAGTGAAGTTCTGACCGGCTCTGGAAACACCATATATTTT.

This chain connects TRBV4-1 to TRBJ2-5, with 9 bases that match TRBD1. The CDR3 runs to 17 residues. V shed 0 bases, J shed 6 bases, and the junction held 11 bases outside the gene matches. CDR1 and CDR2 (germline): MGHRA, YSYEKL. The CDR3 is CASSQEHRGPPKKTQYF. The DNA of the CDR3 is TGCGCCAGCAGCCAAGAGCACAGGGGGCCCCCCAAGAAGACCCAGTACTTC.

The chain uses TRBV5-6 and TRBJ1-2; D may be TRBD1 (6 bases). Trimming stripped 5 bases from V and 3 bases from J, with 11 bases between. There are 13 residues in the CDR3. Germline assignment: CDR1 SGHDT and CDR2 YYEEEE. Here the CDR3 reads CASSPTGYYGYTF. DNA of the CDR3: TGTGCCAGCAGTCCGACAGGCTACTATGGCTACACCTTC.

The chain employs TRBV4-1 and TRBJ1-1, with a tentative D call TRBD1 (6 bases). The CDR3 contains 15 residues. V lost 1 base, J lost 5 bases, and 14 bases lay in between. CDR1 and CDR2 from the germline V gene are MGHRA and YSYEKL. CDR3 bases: TGCGCCAGCAGCCAAGGATCAATCACAGGGACTGAAGCTTTCTTT. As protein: CASSQGSITGTEAFF.

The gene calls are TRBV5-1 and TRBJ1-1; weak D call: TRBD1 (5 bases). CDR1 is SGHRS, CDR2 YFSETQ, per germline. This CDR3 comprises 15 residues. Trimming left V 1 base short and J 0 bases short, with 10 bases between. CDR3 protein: CASSLSGRVNTEAFF. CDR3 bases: TGCGCCAGCAGCTTGTCCGGCAGGGTGAACACTGAAGCTTTCTTT.